This is a list of T cell receptor beta chains from one sample in a study of T cell responses to AZD1222 COVID-19 vaccine. Produced via immunoSEQ multiplex PCR; TCRdb's table is partial and in-frame only. The sample includes approximately 81,000 clones, roughly 85% seen only once; the top ten take approximately 1.3%. Sequences were derived from peripheral blood, sampled 28 days after the second AZD1222 dose. The origin of the receptors is an adult who received the AZD1222 COVID-19 vaccine. Each CDR3 is given with its conserved first and last residue. The order of the fields is J gene, D gene, V gene, clone size, CDR3 protein. The D gene is left open where the match is weak. Some rows mark clone size as missing; the rest say once, few, many or name a class of expanded clone.

TRBJ2-3 . TRBV28 . CASSLRVAGSDTQYF
TRBJ1-1 . TRBV7-2 few CASSSTWDFGTEAFF
TRBJ2-1 TRBD2 TRBV5-8 . CASSPTGLAGEFEQFF
TRBJ1-5 TRBD1 TRBV6-5 . CASSYSTGQGDQPQHF
TRBJ1-6 . TRBV6-5 . CASSYRVRADNSPLHF
TRBJ1-1 . TRBV28 . CASTKARRLNTEAFF
TRBJ1-4 . TRBV10-3 . CAIRGTTNEKLFF
TRBJ2-1 . TRBV9 . CASSKDRGSYNEQFF
TRBJ1-1 . TRBV11-3 few CASSWGGVNTEAFF
TRBJ2-1 TRBD2 TRBV11-3 . CASSYTIGLAGEGEQFF
TRBJ1-3 TRBD1 TRBV6-2/TRBV6-3 . CASSQGVQSGNTIYF
TRBJ2-1 . TRBV7-2 . CASSYPPDYNEQFF
TRBJ1-2 . TRBV28 . CASSFEGRYTF
TRBJ2-1 TRBD2 TRBV6-2/TRBV6-3 . CASSIAGLQGNEQFF
TRBJ2-1 TRBD2 TRBV10-3 . CAISEPLGLVEGNEQFF
TRBJ1-1 . TRBV18 once CASSPGRTQNTEAFF
TRBJ1-2 TRBD1 TRBV11-2 . CASRKTGDYGYTF
TRBJ2-1 . TRBV18 . CASSPEGGEQFF
TRBJ2-1 TRBD2 TRBV12-3/TRBV12-4 . CASSKGLANEQFF
TRBJ2-6 . TRBV14 once CASSPPIGQPFYSGANVLTF
TRBJ1-4 . TRBV5-1 . CASSSQGATSNEKLFF
TRBJ1-2 . TRBV4-3 few CASSPGAVLSANYGYTF
TRBJ1-3 TRBD1 TRBV19 . CASSKGARSGNTIYF
TRBJ1-2 . TRBV6-2/TRBV6-3 . CASSYSIGQPTTYGYTF
TRBJ1-5 . TRBV3-1/TRBV3-2 . CASSQDWSNQPQHF
TRBJ1-3 . TRBV28 . CASSLQTGLRNTIYF
TRBJ2-2 TRBD1 TRBV29-1 . CSVRTGGNGGTGELFF